This T cell receptor (beta chain) was retrieved from a study of T-cell reconstitution after alpha-beta-depleted transplantation in children (dated by TCRdb to about 2016). About the full investigation: T-cell immune reconstitution after TCRalphabeta/CD19-depleted allogeneic hematopoietic cell transplantation in children was quantitatively tracked in the study by means of TCR repertoire profiling. Overall study outcomes, separate from this receptor: In some patients, the high TCRbeta diversity seen at day 60 was put down to recipient T cells and intrathymic progenitors that had survived conditioning. Over the following months the frequencies of hyperexpanded clones went down, and after one year T-cell counts and TCRbeta diversity were mostly credited to newly produced T cells. The apparently early alphabetaT-cell count recovery about two months after transplant was reportedly dependent on only several hundred rapidly expanded clones derived from non-depleted graft cells.

Clipping removes 4 bases from V and 5 bases from J, with 12 as the unmatched junction base count. The CDR3 measures 17 amino acids from cysteine to phenylalanine. The entry retains the CDR3 DNA only, 51 bases that are in frame from base 1. Looking up the germline V gene yields CDR1 SGHRS and CDR2 YFSETQ. The treatment or condition label for this specimen denotes: allogeneic hematopoietic cell transplantation with graft depleted of TCRalphabeta T cells and CD19 B cells. Transplant recipients were children who received TCRalphabeta/CD19-depleted allogeneic hematopoietic cell grafts. There are a few counts of this clonotype. Its antigen is still unknown. The record has no base qualities; no much larger clone is one base away. Library preparation used PCR. Sequencing was carried out with an Illumina HiSeq 2500. To normalize quantification of the TCRbeta repertoire, the TCR libraries were built with molecular barcoding that relied on unique molecular identifiers. The public sequencing data were trimmed at Q25 with fastp and processed into clonotypes with MiXCR by TCRdb, which kept only in-frame beta chains. All rows with the same CDR3 protein become a single entry with the most common DNA and genes. A total of a few hundred thousand distinct CDR3 sequences appear in this sample, approximately 30% of them only once. The leading ten clones occupy approximately 39% of the sample.

The specimen comprised PBMCs, sampled before TCRalphabeta/CD19-depleted stem cell transplant. Recombination connected TRBV5-1 to TRBJ2-1; 10 middle bases align to TRBD2. This TCR derives from a boy younger than two with Wiskott-Aldrich syndrome, due to receive a stem cell transplant. The CDR3 sequence is CASSHPILAGVHNEQFF. Read as DNA, the sequence is TGCGCCAGCAGCCACCCTATCCTAGCGGGAGTCCACAATGAGCAGTTCTTC.